One sample yielded the 27 T cell receptor beta chains listed below, sequenced in a study of PD-L1 blockade in urothelial cancer (dated by TCRdb to 2016 to 2017). Library preparation was by the immunoSEQ multiplex PCR assay. Entries here come from immuneACCESS through TCRdb and include only in-frame sequences with V and J called. Some clones fail to appear in such tables; in the studies checked, an unresolved V gene covers under half of the shortfall, and the cause of the remainder is unknown. The sample table records approximately 80,000 clones; roughly 82% of these occur just once. Of the sample, more than 8% falls within the top ten clones. The starting material was PBMCs, obtained around atezolizumab (anti-PD-L1) treatment. The receptor source for this set is a man between 65 and 85 years old with urothelial cancer.

This chain connects TRBV5-6 to TRBJ2-3; 15 bases are shared with TRBD2. V lost 2 bases and J lost 1; bases outside the gene matches: 2. Germline V CDR1 and CDR2: SGHDT, YYEEEE. The CDR3 loop spans 17 amino acids. The CDR3 sequence is CASSFGTSGRRTDTQYF. CDR3 nucleotides: TGTGCCAGCAGCTTCGGGACTAGCGGGAGGCGCACAGATACGCAGTATTTT. Full variable domain (rest looked up from reference TRBV5-6 and TRBJ2-3): DAGVTQSPTHLIKTRGQQVTLRCSPKSGHDTVSWYQQALGQGPQFIFQYYEEEERQRGNFPDRFSGHQFPNYSSELNVNALLLGDSALYLCASSFGTSGRRTDTQYFGPGTRLTVL.

V gene TRBV6-5 combines with J gene TRBJ1-2; D is ambiguous. V lost 6 bases and J 4 bases, leaving 18 bases between the germline ends. The CDR3 totals 15 residues. Germline V gene data show CDR1 as MNHEY and CDR2 as SVGAGI. The CDR3 DNA follows: TGTGCCAGCAGCACTAGGATCGAACAGATCTATGGCTACACCTTC. It encodes CASSTRIEQIYGYTF.

The chain recombines TRBV6-1 with TRBJ1-3, with D unresolved. Per germline, CDR1 MNHNS and CDR2 SASEGT. This CDR3 is 14 amino acids long. Trimming removed 6 bases at V and 0 bases at J, with 9 bases between. The CDR3 here is CASSALSSGNTIYF. In DNA, the CDR3 is TGTGCCAGCAGCGCACTGAGCTCTGGAAACACCATATATTTT.

V is TRBV19 and J is TRBJ1-5; D might be TRBD1 (6 bases). CDR3 length: 14 amino acids. The germline CDR1 and CDR2 sequences are LNHDA and SQIVND (reference sequence). V was pared by 4 bases and J by 4 bases, with 11 bases between. The CDR3: CASSTDRANQPQHF. The DNA for the CDR3 is TGTGCCAGTAGTACGGACAGAGCAAATCAGCCCCAGCATTTT.

In nucleotides, the CDR3 is TGTGCCAGCGGCTCGTGGGCCCGACAGGGGTTGGTCGGGGGCTACACCTTC. Its protein is CASGSWARQGLVGGYTF. This chain connects TRBV27 to TRBJ1-2; 8 bases line up with TRBD1. The germline CDR1 and CDR2 sequences are MNHEY and SMNVEV (reference sequence). The CDR3 has 17 residues. The V gene end was trimmed by 8 bases and the J gene end by 8 bases; junction bases not matched to a gene: 22.

The J gene is TRBJ1-5, the V gene TRBV7-9; the D gene is possibly TRBD1 (6 bases). The CDR3 runs 16 residues. Trimming took 5 bases from V and 4 from J, leaving 18 bases between them. CDR1 is SEHNR and CDR2 is FQNEAQ in the germline V gene (reference sequence). The DNA of the CDR3 is TGTGCCAGCAGCCCCGGGGAGGGGGGTTATAATCAGCCCCAGCATTTT. This sequence encodes CASSPGEGGYNQPQHF. Complete variable domain (other parts from reference TRBV7-9 and TRBJ1-5): DTGVSQNPRHKITKRGQNVTFRCDPISEHNRLYWYRQTLGQGPEFLTYFQNEAQLEKSRLLSDRFSAERPKGSFSTLEIQRTEQGDSAMYLCASSPGEGGYNQPQHFGDGTRLSIL.

This rearrangement joins TRBV18 to TRBJ1-6; TRBD1 is a possible D gene (5 bases). This CDR3 region has 17 residues. The germline gives CDR1 KGHSH, CDR2 LQKENI. V lost 6 bases and J 4 bases, leaving 19 bases between the germline ends. The CDR3 DNA follows: TGTGCCAGCTCGCCGCAACACGACAGAAGATATAATTCACCCCTCCACTTT. Its protein product is CASSPQHDRRYNSPLHF.

The chain has TRBV27 and TRBJ2-3; 11 positions agree with TRBD2. Germline lookup yields CDR1 MNHEY and CDR2 SMNVEV (reference sequence). The CDR3 is 15 residues long. With V trimmed by 4 bases and J by 4 bases, 4 bases remained unmatched. CDR3 residues: CASSYSGRASDTQYF. As DNA, the CDR3 is TGTGCCAGCAGTTATAGCGGGAGGGCATCAGATACGCAGTATTTT.

The chain uses TRBV19 and TRBJ1-1; possibly TRBD1 for D (5 bases). The CDR3 totals 15 residues. Germline V gene sequence: CDR1 LNHDA, CDR2 SQIVND (reference sequence). V dropped 5 bases and J dropped 0 bases, with 13 bases sitting between them. CDR3 amino acids: CASSSPGGVNTEAFF. The CDR3 coding sequence is TGTGCCAGTAGTTCTCCCGGAGGGGTGAACACTGAAGCTTTCTTT. The whole variable domain, filled in from reference TRBV19 and TRBJ1-1, reads DGGITQSPKYLFRKEGQNVTLSCEQNLNHDAMYWYRQDPGQGLRLIYYSQIVNDFQKGDIAEGYSVSREKKESFPLTVTSAQKNPTAFYLCASSSPGGVNTEAFFGQGTRLTVV.

This chain links TRBV2 with TRBJ1-5; tentatively, D is TRBD1 (5 bases). The germline CDR1 and CDR2 sequences are SNHLY and FYNNEI. V gave up 4 bases and J gave up 3 bases, with 10 bases separating them. This CDR3 spans 14 amino acids. The CDR3 loop reads CASSVGGINQPQHF. The CDR3 coding sequence is TGTGCCAGCAGTGTGGGGGGGATCAATCAGCCCCAGCATTTT.

This clone showed up just once. The rearrangement uses TRBV11-3 and TRBJ2-1; D unresolved. The ends were cut back, 0 bases at V and 0 bases at J, with 3 bases in the middle. Germline V CDR1 and CDR2: SGHNT, YENEEA. The length of the CDR3 is 14 residues. The chain's CDR3 is CASSLDSSYNEQFF. CDR3 nucleotide sequence: TGTGCCAGCAGCTTAGATAGCTCCTACAATGAGCAGTTCTTC.

The chain uses TRBV27 and TRBJ1-5, with D maybe TRBD1 (6 bases). The CDR3 sequence is 15 residues long. CDR1 is MNHEY, CDR2 SMNVEV, per germline (reference sequence). Trimming cost V 5 bases and J 6 bases, with 17 bases left between them. CDR3: CASSPETGRAQPQHF. The CDR3 bases are TGTGCCAGCAGTCCGGAAACAGGGCGGGCTCAGCCCCAGCATTTT.

This clone was picked up one time. The chain uses TRBV25-1 and TRBJ1-1; D remains unclear. The CDR3 contains 13 residues. Germline loops: CDR1 MGHDK, CDR2 SYGVNS. V lost 5 bases and J lost 0, with 7 bases in between. The CDR3 DNA reads as TGTGCCAGCAGTCAACACCTGAACACTGAAGCTTTCTTT. This translates into CASSQHLNTEAFF.

This clone was observed a few times. The chain joins TRBV12-5 to TRBJ1-5, with TRBD1 matching over 11 bases. V lost 6 bases and J lost 7; bases outside the gene matches: 8. Germline CDR1 and CDR2: LGHNT and FRNRAP. This CDR3 is 15 amino acids long. The CDR3 coding sequence is TGTGCTAGTGGACGCGGGACAGGGGGATCGCAGCCCCAGCATTTT. Translation gives CASGRGTGGSQPQHF.

This clone was counted only a few times. The chain uses TRBV28 and TRBJ2-4; TRBD2 might be the D (5 bases). The V and J ends lost 4 bases and 4 bases respectively, with 11 bases between them. The CDR3 totals 14 residues. Germline values: CDR1 MDHEN, CDR2 SYDVKM. CDR3 residues: CASSSRTGKNIQYF. In DNA, the CDR3 is TGTGCCAGCAGTTCTCGGACGGGAAAAAACATTCAGTACTTC.

The chain employs TRBV6-1 and TRBJ2-2; 9 bases agree with TRBD1. The CDR3 runs 15 residues. V lost 8 bases, J lost 7 bases, and 11 bases stayed unmatched. Germline V CDR1 and CDR2: MNHNS, SASEGT. The chain's CDR3 is CASLGTGKGNGELFF. The DNA of the CDR3 is TGTGCCAGCCTTGGGACAGGGAAAGGGAACGGGGAGCTGTTTTTT.

This chain connects TRBV18 to TRBJ2-5; TRBD1 agrees at 11 bases. The CDR3 covers 14 residues. Trimming cost V 6 bases and J 3 bases; bases outside gene matches: 3. Germline CDR1 KGHSH, CDR2 LQKENI. CDR3 sequence: CASSKGQGEETQYF. The CDR3 region has the DNA TGTGCCAGCTCGAAGGGACAGGGGGAAGAGACCCAGTACTTC.

This clone was detected once. This chain links TRBV2 with TRBJ2-1; D gene uncertain. V shed 6 bases and J shed 7 bases, with 13 bases lying between them. Germline V gene lookup returns CDR1 SNHLY and CDR2 FYNNEI. There are 13 residues in the CDR3. The CDR3 DNA reads TGTGCCAGCAGGGTTAGAGCATGGAATGAGCAGTTCTTC. This codes for CASRVRAWNEQFF.

V gene TRBV10-3 combines with J gene TRBJ1-6; 9 nucleotides agree with TRBD1. This CDR3 has 14 residues. V shed 6 bases and J 10 bases; nucleotides not matched to a gene: 7. Germline V gives CDR1 ENHRY, CDR2 SYGVKD. CDR3 nucleotide sequence: TGTGCCATCAGCCCGGGACAGGGCGAATCACCCCTCCACTTT. This encodes CAISPGQGESPLHF.

Concerning this clone: Other DNA sequences from this sample encode an identical CDR3 as well. The chain employs TRBV14 and TRBJ1-2; D not resolved. Germline lookup yields CDR1 SGHDN and CDR2 FVKESK. The length of the CDR3 is 14 residues. V lost 0 bases to trimming and J lost 4 bases, with 9 bases between them. CDR3 in DNA: TGTGCCAGCAGCCAAGATACTAAGGCCTATGGCTACACCTTC. This translates into CASSQDTKAYGYTF.

This rearrangement joins TRBV9 to TRBJ1-3; possible D gene TRBD1, 6 bases. CDR3 length: 15 amino acids. V gave up 0 bases and J gave up 9 bases, with 16 bases separating them. Germline CDR1 SGDLS, CDR2 YYNGEE. CDR3 in DNA: TGTGCCAGCAGCGTAGCCACAGGGCCCCAGGGCACCATATATTTT. Protein: CASSVATGPQGTIYF.

This rearrangement joins TRBV11-2 to TRBJ2-7; tentative D call: TRBD2 (5 bases). From germline, CDR1 is SGHAT and CDR2 FQNNGV. V lost 1 base, J lost 3 bases, and 7 bases lay in between. This CDR3 region has 13 residues. The CDR3: CASSLVGIYEQYF. DNA of the CDR3: TGTGCCAGCAGCTTAGTCGGGATCTACGAGCAGTACTTC.

This rearrangement joins TRBV10-2 to TRBJ2-5; maybe TRBD2 (6 bases). Trimming shortened V by 6 bases and J by 7 bases, and 18 bases separated the two germline ends. The germline CDR1 and CDR2 sequences are WSHSY and SAAADI. This CDR3 comprises 14 residues. The chain's CDR3 is CASSAGTPRGTQYF. CDR3 bases: TGCGCCAGCAGCGCGGGGACCCCCCGGGGGACCCAGTACTTC.

A single count supports this clone. V usage is TRBV4-2 and J usage is TRBJ1-1; D is unresolved. This CDR3 region has 13 residues. In germline, CDR1 is LGHNA, CDR2 YNFKEQ. The ends were cut back, 0 bases at V and 5 bases at J, with 7 bases in the middle. DNA of the CDR3: TGTGCCAGCAGCCAAGATTCGAGGACTGAAGCTTTCTTT. It yields the protein CASSQDSRTEAFF.

The chain combines TRBV19 with TRBJ2-3; 7 bases map to TRBD1. CDR1 and CDR2 (germline): LNHDA, SQIVND (reference sequence). This CDR3 region has 15 residues. With 9 bases clipped from V and 2 bases from J, the junction kept 11 bases outside the gene matches. In DNA, the CDR3 is TGTGCCAGCAGCCGGGACAGCAGGACCACAGATACGCAGTATTTT. The encoded protein is CASSRDSRTTDTQYF. Combining the CDR3 with reference TRBV19 and TRBJ2-3 gives the whole variable domain DGGITQSPKYLFRKEGQNVTLSCEQNLNHDAMYWYRQDPGQGLRLIYYSQIVNDFQKGDIAEGYSVSREKKESFPLTVTSAQKNPTAFYLCASSRDSRTTDTQYFGPGTRLTVL.

This rearrangement joins TRBV6-5 to TRBJ2-2; D unresolved. This CDR3 region has 14 residues. V lost 7 bases, J lost 1 base, and 10 bases lay in between. Germline CDR1 reads MNHEY; CDR2 reads SVGAGI. The CDR3 sequence: CASTRFLNTGELFF. The CDR3 nucleotides read TGTGCCAGCACCCGGTTTCTGAACACCGGGGAGCTGTTTTTT.

The gene calls are TRBV5-1 and TRBJ2-3, with D tentatively TRBD2 (6 bases). Looked up from germline, CDR1 is SGHRS and CDR2 is YFSETQ. V shed 0 bases and J shed 3 bases, with 11 bases lying between them. This CDR3 region has 15 residues. The CDR3 bases are TGCGCCAGCAGCTTGGCGGGAGCGACAACAGATACGCAGTATTTT. Protein: CASSLAGATTDTQYF. Combining the CDR3 with reference TRBV5-1 and TRBJ2-3 gives the whole variable domain KAGVTQTPRYLIKTRGQQVTLSCSPISGHRSVSWYQQTPGQGLQFLFEYFSETQRNKGNFPGRFSGRQFSNSRSEMNVSTLELGDSALYLCASSLAGATTDTQYFGPGTRLTVL.